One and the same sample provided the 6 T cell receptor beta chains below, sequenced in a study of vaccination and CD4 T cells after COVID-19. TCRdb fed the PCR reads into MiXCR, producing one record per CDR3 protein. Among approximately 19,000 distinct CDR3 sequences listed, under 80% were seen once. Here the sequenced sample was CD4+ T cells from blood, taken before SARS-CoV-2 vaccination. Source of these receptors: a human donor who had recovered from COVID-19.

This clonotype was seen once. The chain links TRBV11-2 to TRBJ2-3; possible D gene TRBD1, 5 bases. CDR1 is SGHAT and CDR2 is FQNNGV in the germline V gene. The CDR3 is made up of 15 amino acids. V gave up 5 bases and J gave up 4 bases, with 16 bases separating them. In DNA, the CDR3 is TGTGCCAGCAGCACCCGACTCACAGGCGCAGATACGCAGTATTTT. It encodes CASSTRLTGADTQYF.

CDR3 in amino acids: CASRKAGRSYEQYF. The CDR3 DNA is TGTGCCAGCAGAAAAGCGGGCCGGTCCTACGAGCAGTACTTC. The chain is built from TRBV6-1 and TRBJ2-7; tentative D call: TRBD2 (6 bases). The CDR3 spans 14 residues. Germline lookup yields CDR1 MNHNS and CDR2 SASEGT. The ends were cut back, 6 bases at V and 1 base at J, with 13 bases in the middle.

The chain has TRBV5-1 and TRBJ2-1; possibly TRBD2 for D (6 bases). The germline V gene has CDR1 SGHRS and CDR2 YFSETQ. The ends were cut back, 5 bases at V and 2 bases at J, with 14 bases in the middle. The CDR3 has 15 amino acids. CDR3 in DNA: TGCGCCAGCAGGCCGGCGGGGTCTACCTACAATGAGCAGTTCTTC. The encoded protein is CASRPAGSTYNEQFF.

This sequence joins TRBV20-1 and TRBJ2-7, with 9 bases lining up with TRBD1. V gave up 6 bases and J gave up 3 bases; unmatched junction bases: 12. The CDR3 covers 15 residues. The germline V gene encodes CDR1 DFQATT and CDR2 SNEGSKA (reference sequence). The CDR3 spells CSAEDPGQGDYEQYF. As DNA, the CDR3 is TGCAGTGCAGAGGACCCGGGACAGGGAGACTACGAGCAGTACTTC.

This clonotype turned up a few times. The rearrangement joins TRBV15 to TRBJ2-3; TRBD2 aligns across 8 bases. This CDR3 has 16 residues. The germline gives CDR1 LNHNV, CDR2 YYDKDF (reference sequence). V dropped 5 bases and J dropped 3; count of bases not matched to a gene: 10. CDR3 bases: TGTGCCACCAGCCTGCCGGGTAGCGGGATAACAGATACGCAGTATTTT. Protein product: CATSLPGSGITDTQYF.

In DNA, the CDR3 is TGCAGTGCTAAACCGCCAGGCCAATTTTATAATTCACCCCTCCACTTT. The encoded protein is CSAKPPGQFYNSPLHF. The chain uses TRBV20-1 and TRBJ1-6, with D unresolved. CDR3 length: 16 residues. Per germline, CDR1 DFQATT and CDR2 SNEGSKA (reference sequence). V was clipped by 4 bases and J by 4 bases, with 17 bases between them.